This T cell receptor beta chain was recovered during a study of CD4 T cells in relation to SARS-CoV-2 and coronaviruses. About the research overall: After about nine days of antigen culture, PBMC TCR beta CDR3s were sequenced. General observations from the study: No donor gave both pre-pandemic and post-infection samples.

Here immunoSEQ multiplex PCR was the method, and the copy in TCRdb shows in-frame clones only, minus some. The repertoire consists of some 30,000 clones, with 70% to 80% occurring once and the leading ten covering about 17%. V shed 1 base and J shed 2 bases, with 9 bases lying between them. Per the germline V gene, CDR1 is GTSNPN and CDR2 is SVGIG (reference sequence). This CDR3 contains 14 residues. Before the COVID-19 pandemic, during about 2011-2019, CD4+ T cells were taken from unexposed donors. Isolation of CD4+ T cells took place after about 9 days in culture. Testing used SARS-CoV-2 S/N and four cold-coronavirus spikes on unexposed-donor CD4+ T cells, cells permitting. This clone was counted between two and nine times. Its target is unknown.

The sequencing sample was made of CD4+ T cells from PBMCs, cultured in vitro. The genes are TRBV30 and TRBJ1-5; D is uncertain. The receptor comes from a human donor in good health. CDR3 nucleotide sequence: TGTGCCTGGAGTGGGACTGAGGGCAATCAGCCCCAGCATTTT. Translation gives CAWSGTEGNQPQHF.